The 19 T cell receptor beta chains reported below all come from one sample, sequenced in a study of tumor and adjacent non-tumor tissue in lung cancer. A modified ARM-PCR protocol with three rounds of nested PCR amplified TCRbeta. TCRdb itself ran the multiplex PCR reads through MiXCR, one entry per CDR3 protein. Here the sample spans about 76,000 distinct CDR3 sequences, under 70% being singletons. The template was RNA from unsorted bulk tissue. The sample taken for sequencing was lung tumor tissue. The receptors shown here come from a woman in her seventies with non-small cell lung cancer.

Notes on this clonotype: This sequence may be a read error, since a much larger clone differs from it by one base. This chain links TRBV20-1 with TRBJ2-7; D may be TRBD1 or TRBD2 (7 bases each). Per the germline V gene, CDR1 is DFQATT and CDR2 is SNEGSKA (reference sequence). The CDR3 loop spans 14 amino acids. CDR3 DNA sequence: TGCAGCGGTCTCAGGGGGGGGGATCCCTACGAGCAGTACTTC. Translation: CSGLRGGDPYEQYF.

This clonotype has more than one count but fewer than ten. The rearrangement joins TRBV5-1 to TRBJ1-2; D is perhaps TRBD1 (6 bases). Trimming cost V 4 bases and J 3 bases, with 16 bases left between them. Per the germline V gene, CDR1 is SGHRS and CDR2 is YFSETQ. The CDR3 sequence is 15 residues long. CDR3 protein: CASSPYRRGDYGYTF. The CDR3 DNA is TGCGCCAGCAGCCCGTACCGTAGGGGGGACTATGGCTACACCTTC.

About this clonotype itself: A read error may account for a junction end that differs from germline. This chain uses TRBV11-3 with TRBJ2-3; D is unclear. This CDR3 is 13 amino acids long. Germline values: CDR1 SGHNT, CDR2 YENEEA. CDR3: CASSLGNTDMQCF. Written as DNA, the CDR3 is TGTGCCAGCAGCTTAGGGAACACAGATATGCAGTGTTTT. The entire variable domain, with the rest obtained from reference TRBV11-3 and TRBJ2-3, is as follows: EAGVVQSPRYKIIEKKQPVAFWCNPISGHNTLYWYLQNLGQGPELLIRYENEEAVDDSQLPKDRFSAERLKGVDSTLKIQPAELGDSAVYLCASSLGNTDMQCFGPGTRLTVL.

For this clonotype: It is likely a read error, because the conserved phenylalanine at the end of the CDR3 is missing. CDR3 region: CAIRGLADTDTQYL. In DNA, the CDR3 is TGTGCCATCAGGGGACTAGCGGACACGGATACGCAGTATCTT. This rearrangement joins TRBV10-3 to TRBJ2-3, with 11 bases fitting TRBD2. This CDR3 is built from 14 residues. Germline V CDR1 and CDR2: ENHRY, SYGVKD. V shed 6 bases, J shed 6 bases, and the junction held 5 bases outside the gene matches.

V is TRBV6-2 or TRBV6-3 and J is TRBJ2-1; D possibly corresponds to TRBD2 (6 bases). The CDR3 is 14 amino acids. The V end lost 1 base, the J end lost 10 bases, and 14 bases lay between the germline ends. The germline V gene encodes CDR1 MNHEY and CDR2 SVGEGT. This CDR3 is CASSYFWDCGEQFF. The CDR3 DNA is TGTGCCAGCAGTTACTTTTGGGACTGTGGAGAGCAGTTCTTC.

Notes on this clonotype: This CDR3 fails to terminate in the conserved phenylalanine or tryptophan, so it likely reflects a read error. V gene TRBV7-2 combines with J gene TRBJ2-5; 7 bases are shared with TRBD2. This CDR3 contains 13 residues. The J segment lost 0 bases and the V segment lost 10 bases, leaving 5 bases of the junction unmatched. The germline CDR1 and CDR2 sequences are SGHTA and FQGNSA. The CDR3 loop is CANSSGNQETQYV. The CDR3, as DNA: TGTGCCAACTCGAGCGGGAACCAAGAGACCCAGTACGTC.

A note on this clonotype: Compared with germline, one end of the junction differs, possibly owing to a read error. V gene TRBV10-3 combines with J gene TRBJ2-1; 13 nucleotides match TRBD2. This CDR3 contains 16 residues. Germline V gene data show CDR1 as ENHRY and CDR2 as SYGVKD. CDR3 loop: CPISGSQGLAGNEQFF. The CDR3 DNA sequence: TGTCCCATCAGTGGGAGCCAGGGACTAGCGGGAAATGAGCAGTTCTTC.

The CDR3 nucleotides read TGTGCCAGCAGCCCTAGAGACGAGGGTCTCTATGGCTACACCTTC. Its translation is CASSPRDEGLYGYTF. The chain uses TRBV4-2 and TRBJ1-2, with unresolved D. This CDR3 region has 15 residues. Germline assignment: CDR1 LGHNA and CDR2 YNFKEQ. Between the trimmed V and J ends, which lost 4 bases and 4 bases, there was a span of 16 bases.

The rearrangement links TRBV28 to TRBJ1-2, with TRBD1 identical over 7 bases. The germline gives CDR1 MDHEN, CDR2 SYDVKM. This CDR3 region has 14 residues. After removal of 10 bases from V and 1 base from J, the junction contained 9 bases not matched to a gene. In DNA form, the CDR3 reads TGTGCCATCAACATTGGGACAGATAACTATGGCTACACCTTC. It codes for CAINIGTDNYGYTF.

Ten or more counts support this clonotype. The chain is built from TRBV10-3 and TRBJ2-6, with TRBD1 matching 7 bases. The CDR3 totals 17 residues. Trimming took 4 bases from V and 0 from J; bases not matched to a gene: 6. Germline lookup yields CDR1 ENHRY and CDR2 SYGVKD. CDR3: CAISGQTGNSGANVLTF. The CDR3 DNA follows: TGTGCCATCAGTGGACAGACAGGGAACTCTGGGGCCAACGTCCTGACTTTC.

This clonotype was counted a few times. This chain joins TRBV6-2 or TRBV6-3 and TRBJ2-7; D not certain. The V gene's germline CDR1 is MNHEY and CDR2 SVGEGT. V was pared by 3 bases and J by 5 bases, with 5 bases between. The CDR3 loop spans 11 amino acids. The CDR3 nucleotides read TGTGCCAGCAGTTATATGGACGAGCAGTACTTC. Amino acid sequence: CASSYMDEQYF.

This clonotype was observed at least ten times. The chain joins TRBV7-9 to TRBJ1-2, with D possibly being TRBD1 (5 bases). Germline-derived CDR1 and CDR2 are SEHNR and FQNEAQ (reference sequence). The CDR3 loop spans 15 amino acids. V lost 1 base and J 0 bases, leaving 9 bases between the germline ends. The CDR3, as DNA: TGTGCCAGCAGCTTAGGGGCAGGGCCTAACTATGGCTACACCTTC. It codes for CASSLGAGPNYGYTF. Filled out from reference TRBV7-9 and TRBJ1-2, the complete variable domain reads DTGVSQNPRHKITKRGQNVTFRCDPISEHNRLYWYRQTLGQGPEFLTYFQNEAQLEKSRLLSDRFSAERPKGSFSTLEIQRTEQGDSAMYLCASSLGAGPNYGYTFGSGTRLTVV.

CDR3 region: CASSPGTGRHEQYF. The DNA of the CDR3 is TGTGCCAGCAGCCCCGGGACAGGGCGCCATGAGCAGTACTTC. V usage is TRBV6-5 and J usage is TRBJ2-7; TRBD1 matches 9 bases. There are 14 residues in the CDR3. Trimming removed 6 bases from V and 7 bases from J; junction bases left unmatched: 10. Per germline, CDR1 MNHEY and CDR2 SVGAGI.

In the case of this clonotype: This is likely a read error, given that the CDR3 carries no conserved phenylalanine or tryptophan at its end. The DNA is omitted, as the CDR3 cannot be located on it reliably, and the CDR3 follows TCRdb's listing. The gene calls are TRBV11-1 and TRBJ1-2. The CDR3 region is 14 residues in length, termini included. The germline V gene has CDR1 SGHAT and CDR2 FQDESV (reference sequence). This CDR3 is CASCHSGVGYGYTS.

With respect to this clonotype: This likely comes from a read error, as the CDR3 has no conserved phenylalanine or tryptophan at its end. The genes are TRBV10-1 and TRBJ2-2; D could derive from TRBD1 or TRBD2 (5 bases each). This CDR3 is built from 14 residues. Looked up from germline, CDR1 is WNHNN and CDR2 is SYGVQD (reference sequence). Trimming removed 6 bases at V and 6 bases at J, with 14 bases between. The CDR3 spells CASSVVGVAGELFS. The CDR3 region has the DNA TGCGCCAGCAGCGTAGTGGGGGTCGCCGGGGAGCTGTTTTCT.

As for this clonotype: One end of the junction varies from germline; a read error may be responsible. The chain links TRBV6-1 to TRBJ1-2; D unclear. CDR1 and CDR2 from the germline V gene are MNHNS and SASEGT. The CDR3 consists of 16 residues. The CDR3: CASILAGVRTSGGYTF. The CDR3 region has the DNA TGTGCCAGCATCCTGGCGGGAGTAAGAACAAGCGGAGGCTATACCTTC.

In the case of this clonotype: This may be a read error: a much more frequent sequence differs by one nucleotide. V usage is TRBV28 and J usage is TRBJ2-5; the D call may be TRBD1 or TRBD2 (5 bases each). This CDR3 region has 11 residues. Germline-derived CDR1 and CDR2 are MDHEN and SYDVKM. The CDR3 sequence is CASTGAETQCF. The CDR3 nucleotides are TGTGCCAGCACCGGGGCGGAGACCCAGTGCTTC.

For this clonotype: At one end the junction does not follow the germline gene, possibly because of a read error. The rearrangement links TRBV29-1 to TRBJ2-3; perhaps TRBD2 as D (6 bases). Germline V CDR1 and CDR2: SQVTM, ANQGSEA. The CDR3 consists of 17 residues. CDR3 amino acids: CSVKDRLAGGGTDTQYF. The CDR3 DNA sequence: TGCAGCGTTAAAGATCGTCTAGCAGGAGGGGGCACAGATACGCAGTATTTT.

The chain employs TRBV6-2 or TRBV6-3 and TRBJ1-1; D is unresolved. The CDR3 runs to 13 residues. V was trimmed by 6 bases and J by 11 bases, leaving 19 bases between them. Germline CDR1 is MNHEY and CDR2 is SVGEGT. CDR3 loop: CASRSNSSLDAFF. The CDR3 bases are TGTGCCAGCAGATCAAACAGTTCCCTGGATGCTTTCTTT.